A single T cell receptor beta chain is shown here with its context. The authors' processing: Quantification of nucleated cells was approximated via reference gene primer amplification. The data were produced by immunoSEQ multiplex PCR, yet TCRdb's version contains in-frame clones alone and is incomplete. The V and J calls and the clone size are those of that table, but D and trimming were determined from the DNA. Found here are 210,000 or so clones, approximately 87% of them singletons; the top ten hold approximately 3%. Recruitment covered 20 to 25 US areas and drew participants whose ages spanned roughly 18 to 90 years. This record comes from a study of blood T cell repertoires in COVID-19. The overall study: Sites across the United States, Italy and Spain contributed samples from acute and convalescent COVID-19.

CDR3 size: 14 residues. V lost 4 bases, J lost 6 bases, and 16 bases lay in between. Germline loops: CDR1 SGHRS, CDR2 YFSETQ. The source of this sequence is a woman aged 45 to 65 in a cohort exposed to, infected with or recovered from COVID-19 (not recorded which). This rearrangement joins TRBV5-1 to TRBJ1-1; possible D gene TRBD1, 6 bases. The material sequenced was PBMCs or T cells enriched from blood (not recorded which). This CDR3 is CASSLQGPHAEAFF. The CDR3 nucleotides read TGCGCCAGCAGCCTACAGGGTCCTCATGCTGAAGCTTTCTTT.